This T cell receptor (beta chain) emerged from a study of shared clonotypes between healthy human individuals. Study-level points and caveats: In four donors, around 5.5% of naive CD4 clonotypes appeared in common. Rarefaction revealed incomplete sorted-subset sequencing despite large depth.

Produced via immunoSEQ multiplex PCR; TCRdb's table is partial and in-frame only. In the table there are approximately 98,000 clones, about 63% of which are singletons. This clone was recorded once. Its antigen is unidentified. Trimming stripped 4 bases from V and 4 bases from J, with 13 bases between. CDR3 length: 14 amino acids. Sequencing input: memory CD8+ T cells sorted from blood. The sample's subset: CD45RO+ cells pooled with CCR7-negative TemRA cells. The chain carries TRBV23-1 and TRBJ2-5; D not certain. TRBV23-1 is known as an ORF, though its function is uncertain. This TCR came from a woman under 40 in good health. For the CDR3, the DNA is TGCGCCAGCAGTCGACTCGAACAACGAGAGACCCAGTACTTC. It yields the protein CASSRLEQRETQYF.